Each of the 25 T cell receptor beta chains below was sequenced from the same sample in a study of brain T cells in children with intractable seizures. The protocol was immunoSEQ multiplex PCR, while the TCRdb copy is restricted to in-frame clones and leaves out a portion. The sample lists 70,000 to 85,000 clones; about 90% were seen once. The input for sequencing was peripheral blood, taken at surgery. These receptors all come from a girl aged 2 to 10 with Rasmussen encephalitis and intractable seizures.

The J gene is TRBJ1-2, the V gene TRBV21-1; TRBD1 is taken as the D call from the table, unchecked against the DNA. TRBV21-1 is marked as a pseudogene. This CDR3 has 13 residues. The CDR3: CASRRGQIYGYTF. The CDR3 DNA reads TGTGCCAGCAGGAGGGGACAGATTTATGGCTACACCTTC.

The chain uses TRBV7-9 and TRBJ1-1, with a weak D call TRBD1 (5 bases). Trimming cost V 0 bases and J 10 bases, with 9 bases left between them. This CDR3 is built from 12 residues. CDR1 and CDR2 from the germline V gene are SEHNR and FQNEAQ (reference sequence). As DNA, the CDR3 is TGTGCCAGCAGCTTAGCCGACAGATCAGCTTTCTTT. Translated, it gives CASSLADRSAFF.

The DNA of the CDR3 is TGTGCCGGGTCCGGGACAGTCTATAATTCACCCCTCCACTTT. Protein sequence: CAGSGTVYNSPLHF. The chain couples TRBV7-2 to TRBJ1-6; 7 bases match TRBD1. The CDR3 contains 14 residues. Germline V gene lookup returns CDR1 SGHTA and CDR2 FQGNSA. Trimming cost V 11 bases and J 3 bases; bases outside gene matches: 7.

The gene calls are TRBV14 and TRBJ2-2; the match to TRBD1 covers 8 bases. Losses at the gene ends were 0 bases for V and 4 bases for J; bases not matched to a gene: 10. The V gene's germline CDR1 is SGHDN and CDR2 FVKESK. The length of the CDR3 is 18 residues. The CDR3 DNA follows: TGTGCCAGCAGCCAAGATCTTATCGCAGGGGGCATCACCGGGGAGCTGTTTTTT. It specifies CASSQDLIAGGITGELFF. Together with reference TRBV14 and TRBJ2-2, the CDR3 gives the full variable domain: EAGVTQFPSHSVIEKGQTVTLRCDPISGHDNLYWYRRVMGKEIKFLLHFVKESKQDESGMPNNRFLAERTGGTYSTLKVQPAELEDSGVYFCASSQDLIAGGITGELFFGEGSRLTVL.

The chain has TRBV6-5 and TRBJ1-1; 11 bases align to TRBD1. The CDR3 contains 16 residues. Looked up from germline, CDR1 is MNHEY and CDR2 is SVGAGI. V was pared by 2 bases and J by 7 bases, with 9 bases of the junction left unmatched. CDR3 nucleotides: TGTGCCAGCAGTTACCCCGGGACAGGGGGGTTTGTTGAAGCTTTCTTT. It codes for CASSYPGTGGFVEAFF.

The chain joins TRBV27 to TRBJ2-3; the D gene is possibly TRBD2 (6 bases). The CDR3 covers 15 residues. Per germline, CDR1 MNHEY and CDR2 SMNVEV (reference sequence). V was clipped by 2 bases and J by 3 bases, with 12 bases between them. CDR3 in DNA: TGTGCCAGCAGTTTAGGGGGGAGAAGGACAGATACGCAGTATTTT. Translating gives CASSLGGRRTDTQYF.

The chain employs TRBV19 and TRBJ1-2; 7 nucleotides align to TRBD1. V lost 8 bases, J lost 7 bases, and 13 bases stayed unmatched. This CDR3 region has 14 residues. In germline, CDR1 is LNHDA, CDR2 SQIVND (reference sequence). The CDR3 here is CASGPTGLVGGYTF. For the CDR3, the DNA is TGTGCCAGTGGCCCGACAGGGTTGGTTGGTGGCTACACCTTC. The entire variable domain, with the rest obtained from reference TRBV19 and TRBJ1-2, is as follows: DGGITQSPKYLFRKEGQNVTLSCEQNLNHDAMYWYRQDPGQGLRLIYYSQIVNDFQKGDIAEGYSVSREKKESFPLTVTSAQKNPTAFYLCASGPTGLVGGYTFGSGTRLTVV.

The rearrangement uses TRBV4-1 and TRBJ2-7; possible D gene TRBD1, 6 bases. V was pared by 4 bases and J by 2 bases, with 15 bases between. Germline CDR1 and CDR2: MGHRA and YSYEKL. CDR3 length: 15 residues. Here the CDR3 DNA reads TGCGCCAGCAGCCGCCGGGCAGGGGTTACCTACGAGCAGTACTTC. Translating it yields CASSRRAGVTYEQYF.

The chain couples TRBV7-9 to TRBJ1-3, with D unresolved. The germline V gene encodes CDR1 SEHNR and CDR2 FQNEAQ (reference sequence). Between the trimmed V and J ends, which lost 7 bases and 0 bases, there was a span of 1 base. There are 11 residues in the CDR3. The CDR3: CASTSGNTIYF. In DNA form, the CDR3 reads TGTGCCAGCACCTCTGGAAACACCATATATTTT.

The chain couples TRBV28 to TRBJ2-1; D gene unclear. CDR3 size: 12 residues. V gave up 2 bases and J gave up 4 bases, with 3 bases separating them. Germline V gene lookup returns CDR1 MDHEN and CDR2 SYDVKM. CDR3 residues: CASSLLYNEQFF. CDR3 coding DNA: TGTGCCAGCAGTTTACTTTACAATGAGCAGTTCTTC.

The chain links TRBV30 to TRBJ2-2; tentative D call: TRBD1 (6 bases). The CDR3 runs to 14 residues. V lost 2 bases and J lost 0, with 7 bases in between. Germline V CDR1 and CDR2: GTSNPN, SVGIG (reference sequence). CDR3 DNA sequence: TGTGCCTGGAGTCGGACAGCGAACACCGGGGAGCTGTTTTTT. Encoded protein: CAWSRTANTGELFF.

V is TRBV9 and J is TRBJ1-2, with D possibly being TRBD1 (5 bases). This CDR3 region has 16 residues. V dropped 0 bases and J dropped 4 bases, with 16 bases sitting between them. The germline gives CDR1 SGDLS, CDR2 YYNGEE. The CDR3 nucleotides read TGTGCCAGCAGCGTAGGAGAGGAGGGGCGAAGCTATGGCTACACCTTC. It is translated as CASSVGEEGRSYGYTF.

The genes are TRBV18 and TRBJ2-7, with TRBD2 identical over 9 bases. V dropped 4 bases and J dropped 3; count of bases not matched to a gene: 1. The CDR3 is 13 amino acids. Germline V gives CDR1 KGHSH, CDR2 LQKENI. The CDR3 sequence is CASSHSGGYEQYF. Here the CDR3 DNA reads TGTGCCAGCTCACATAGCGGGGGCTACGAGCAGTACTTC.

The CDR3 spells CASSPSGGVITDTQYF. For the CDR3, the DNA is TGTGCCAGCTCACCATCGGGGGGCGTTATCACAGATACGCAGTATTTT. The chain uses TRBV18 and TRBJ2-3, with D tentatively TRBD2 (7 bases). V was clipped by 2 bases and J by 2 bases, with 14 bases between them. The CDR3 length is 16 residues. The V gene's germline CDR1 is KGHSH and CDR2 LQKENI.

The V call is TRBV10-3, the J call TRBJ2-1; D is uncertain. CDR1 and CDR2 (germline): ENHRY, SYGVKD. The CDR3 length is 15 residues. Trimming shortened V by 1 base and J by 2 bases, and 9 bases separated the two germline ends. CDR3 sequence (DNA): TGTGCCATCAGTGAGTATGGAACTACCTACAATGAGCAGTTCTTC. Its translation is CAISEYGTTYNEQFF.

The gene calls are TRBV24-1 and TRBJ2-1; TRBD1 matches at 11 bases. The V segment lost 6 bases and the J segment 6 bases; nucleotides outside the gene matches: 9. CDR3 size: 16 residues. CDR1 KGHDR and CDR2 SFDVKD come from the germline V gene. In DNA form, the CDR3 reads TGTGCCACCAGTTTTACCGGGACAGGGGGGCTCAATGAGCAGTTCTTC. Translation: CATSFTGTGGLNEQFF.

The V and J genes are TRBV6-5 and TRBJ1-3; D not certain. Germline V gene lookup returns CDR1 MNHEY and CDR2 SVGAGI. The V end was cut by 5 bases, the J end by 4 bases, with 9 bases between. CDR3 size: 13 residues. DNA for the CDR3: TGTGCCAGCAGTCCCCCCTCAGGAAACACCATATATTTT. This codes for CASSPPSGNTIYF.

The rearrangement joins TRBV15 to TRBJ1-6; 9 nucleotides align to TRBD1. This CDR3 spans 15 amino acids. Trimming removed 2 bases from V and 9 bases from J; junction bases left unmatched: 5. Per germline, CDR1 LNHNV and CDR2 YYDKDF (reference sequence). CDR3 region: CATSRTDRGSSPLHF. For the CDR3, the DNA is TGTGCCACCAGCAGAACGGACAGGGGAAGTTCACCCCTCCACTTT.

V is TRBV6-5 and J is TRBJ2-3; TRBD2 might be the D (6 bases). The CDR3 loop spans 14 amino acids. Trimming took off 4 bases at V and 4 bases at J, with 12 bases between the two ends. Germline V CDR1 and CDR2: MNHEY, SVGAGI. The CDR3 loop is CASSSRGIADTQYF. In DNA, the CDR3 is TGTGCCAGCAGTTCCCGGGGGATCGCAGATACGCAGTATTTT.

The rearrangement joins TRBV5-1 to TRBJ1-2; D call uncertain. Germline V gene lookup returns CDR1 SGHRS and CDR2 YFSETQ. The CDR3 contains 12 residues. V lost 3 bases and J lost 8, with 11 bases in between. This CDR3 is CASSSDMRGYTF. The CDR3 bases are TGCGCCAGCAGCTCAGATATGAGGGGCTACACCTTC.

V and J are TRBV11-3 and TRBJ1-6; 7 bases match TRBD1. Germline V gene data show CDR1 as SGHNT and CDR2 as YENEEA. The CDR3 covers 14 residues. Losses at the gene ends were 5 bases for V and 8 bases for J; bases not matched to a gene: 6. The CDR3 here is CASSRGQEDSPLHF. CDR3 DNA sequence: TGTGCCAGCAGCCGAGGACAGGAAGATTCACCCCTCCACTTT.

This chain links TRBV19 with TRBJ1-1; D not resolved. Germline CDR1 LNHDA, CDR2 SQIVND (reference sequence). The CDR3 is 15 residues long. V lost 6 bases and J lost 0, with 14 bases in between. CDR3 sequence reads: CASRLGSLMNTEAFF. CDR3 sequence (DNA): TGTGCCAGTAGACTGGGAAGCCTAATGAACACTGAAGCTTTCTTT.

The chain employs TRBV2 and TRBJ2-1, with D unclear. Germline CDR1 and CDR2: SNHLY and FYNNEI. Trimming cost V 6 bases and J 7 bases, with 10 bases left between them. The CDR3 sequence is 12 residues long. The CDR3 DNA is TGTGCCAGCAGGGCCTTAAGAAATGAGCAGTTCTTC. It specifies CASRALRNEQFF.

CDR3 in amino acids: CATSDSGDYSNQPQHF. Here the CDR3 DNA reads TGTGCCACCAGTGATTCGGGCGACTATAGCAATCAGCCCCAGCATTTT. V gene TRBV24-1 combines with J gene TRBJ1-5; D remains ambiguous. Trimming left V 2 bases short and J 0 bases short, with 10 bases between. CDR1 KGHDR and CDR2 SFDVKD come from the germline V gene. This CDR3 is built from 16 residues.

The chain uses TRBV5-1 and TRBJ2-5, with 8 bases that match TRBD2. The CDR3 spans 15 residues. The germline V gene has CDR1 SGHRS and CDR2 YFSETQ. The V and J ends lost 0 bases and 5 bases, in that order; junction bases with no gene match: 6. The CDR3 sequence is CASSLGLASVETQYF. CDR3 sequence (DNA): TGCGCCAGCAGCTTGGGACTAGCGAGCGTGGAGACCCAGTACTTC.